This TCR beta chain stems from a study of coeliac disease. Measured with immunoSEQ multiplex PCR; TCRdb has only the in-frame clones, and not every one. Of thousands of clones in the sample, around 69% were seen once. In this sample, this clone turned up once. In germline, CDR1 is SGHAT, CDR2 FQNNGV. The CDR3 contains 15 residues. V was clipped by 4 bases and J by 0 bases, with 10 bases between them. This rearrangement joins TRBV11-2 to TRBJ2-1; D may be TRBD2 (5 bases). Input material: lamina propria lymphocytes from the gut. This TCR came from a man aged 25 to 40 with celiac disease. CDR3 in DNA: TGTGCCAGCAGCTACCCTAGCAACTCCTACAATGAGCAGTTCTTC. This gives the protein CASSYPSNSYNEQFF.